Given below is one T cell receptor (beta chain) in context. Its specificity is not known. The data were obtained in a study of cytomegalovirus exposure and HLA in healthy donors. Germline V gene data show CDR1 as SNHLY and CDR2 as FYNNEI. The ends lost 2 bases at V and 9 bases at J; junction bases unmatched: 9. This CDR3 has 15 residues. The PCR had 60 Vbeta and 13 Jbeta primers. Measured with immunoSEQ multiplex PCR; TCRdb has only the in-frame clones, and not every one. The sample has some 150,000 clones; 77% are singletons. General study findings and limits: The study found most TCR sequences rare, yet found some public TCRs in many donors. In a later analysis, V- and J-gene trimming of beta chains associated with a DCLRE1C missense variant, replicated independently. Reported findings show TCR beta sequences accurately forecast HLA-A and HLA-B alleles in most subjects. Other equally common chains were less clonally expanded than HLA-associated TCR beta chains, a later analysis showed.

The sample taken for sequencing was PBMCs. The sequence came from a woman in her 30s in good health and CMV-seronegative. The chain recombines TRBV2 with TRBJ2-1; 8 bases are shared with TRBD2. CDR3 sequence reads: CASSELPGGEGEQFF. DNA of the CDR3: TGTGCCAGCAGTGAACTCCCGGGGGGGGAAGGTGAGCAGTTCTTC.